This T cell receptor (beta chain) originates from a study of T cell responses to AZD1222 COVID-19 vaccine. Study-wide findings and caveats: Clonal diversity was possibly underestimated; the donors were predominantly white British and more often female. Once two AZD1222 doses were given, Spike-specific TCR breadth and depth went up.

For this clone: Its cognate antigen is unknown.

The CDR3 has 14 residues. Germline-derived CDR1 and CDR2 are MNHEY and SVGAGI. Trimming took 10 bases from V and 6 from J, leaving 19 bases between them. Assay: immunoSEQ multiplex PCR; the TCRdb copy retains only in-frame clones and omits some. The data contain approximately 200,000 clones, approximately 94% of them singletons. Sequencing was performed on peripheral blood, taken 28 days after the second dose of the MenACWY control vaccine. The chain combines TRBV6-5 with TRBJ2-1, with D maybe TRBD2 (7 bases). The sequence came from an adult who received the MenACWY meningococcal vaccine as a control. The CDR3 nucleotides are TGTGCCACCCAGGGGACGGGGACTACCAATGAGCAGTTCTTC. Protein sequence: CATQGTGTTNEQFF.